A selection of T cell receptor beta chains follows, all from one sample in a study of blood T cell repertoires in COVID-19. TCRdb's copy holds only in-frame clones and misses some; the assay was immunoSEQ multiplex PCR. This sample has about 51,000 clones; about nine tenths occur once, and the top ten carry approximately 7.1%. Input material: peripheral blood. The receptors come from a man aged 45-65 years with active COVID-19. The conserved cysteine and the conserved F or W are not part of the CDR3 here. Fields, in order: J gene, clone size, V gene, CDR3 protein. Size is stated for part of the rows, as once, few or many counts, or as a class when the clone is expanded.

J gene: TRBJ1-5; clone size: -; V gene: TRBV6-5; CDR3 protein: ASGGGNQPQH
J gene: TRBJ2-1; clone size: -; V gene: TRBV27; CDR3 protein: ASSLGGNEQF
J gene: TRBJ2-1; clone size: -; V gene: TRBV21-1; CDR3 protein: ASSAGTRLGEPSNEQF
J gene: TRBJ1-4; clone size: -; V gene: TRBV18; CDR3 protein: ASSPPSPGATNEKLF
J gene: TRBJ2-2; clone size: -; V gene: TRBV11-3; CDR3 protein: ASSLQGAAGELF
J gene: TRBJ2-3; clone size: -; V gene: TRBV5-1; CDR3 protein: ATRGTAGADTQY
J gene: TRBJ1-2; clone size: -; V gene: TRBV11-2; CDR3 protein: ASSSAVGYT
J gene: TRBJ1-1; clone size: once; V gene: TRBV7-4; CDR3 protein: ASSEPTGGLLAF
J gene: TRBJ2-6; clone size: -; V gene: TRBV6-1; CDR3 protein: ASREVGTTGANVLT
J gene: TRBJ2-4; clone size: -; V gene: TRBV11-2; CDR3 protein: ASSLYQLASKNIQY
J gene: TRBJ1-6; clone size: -; V gene: TRBV6-5; CDR3 protein: ASSYQRQGQSPLH
J gene: TRBJ1-1; clone size: -; V gene: TRBV25-1; CDR3 protein: ASSDEWYTEAF
J gene: TRBJ2-2; clone size: -; V gene: TRBV2; CDR3 protein: VPGGDRNTGELF
J gene: TRBJ2-7; clone size: -; V gene: TRBV9; CDR3 protein: ASSLTPGQSSYEQY
J gene: TRBJ2-7; clone size: -; V gene: TRBV10-1; CDR3 protein: ASRHRGSDYEQY
J gene: TRBJ1-2; clone size: -; V gene: TRBV25-1; CDR3 protein: ASSQTTATT
J gene: TRBJ1-1; clone size: -; V gene: TRBV21-1; CDR3 protein: ASSPVPRENTEAF
J gene: TRBJ2-3; clone size: -; V gene: TRBV27; CDR3 protein: ASSFVDSSDTQY
J gene: TRBJ1-2; clone size: once; V gene: TRBV3-1/TRBV3-2; CDR3 protein: ASSRGEGIYGYT
J gene: TRBJ1-3; clone size: -; V gene: TRBV30; CDR3 protein: AWKSRGLGNTIY
J gene: TRBJ1-1; clone size: once; V gene: TRBV11-2; CDR3 protein: ASSLFRDTTATEAF
J gene: TRBJ2-7; clone size: -; V gene: TRBV7-2; CDR3 protein: ASSLRRGRYEQY
J gene: TRBJ1-6; clone size: -; V gene: TRBV30; CDR3 protein: AWRRDRGMDSPLH
J gene: TRBJ1-5; clone size: -; V gene: TRBV2; CDR3 protein: ASSGRMGQPQH
J gene: TRBJ2-7; clone size: -; V gene: TRBV18; CDR3 protein: ASSPRQGAPEQY
J gene: TRBJ2-2; clone size: -; V gene: TRBV4-1; CDR3 protein: ASSQGLAGTGELF
J gene: TRBJ1-2; clone size: -; V gene: TRBV9; CDR3 protein: ASSVGDRPYGYT
J gene: TRBJ1-5; clone size: -; V gene: TRBV28; CDR3 protein: ASSSLAGGNQPQH
J gene: TRBJ2-3; clone size: -; V gene: TRBV2; CDR3 protein: ASSVTGEGDTQY
J gene: TRBJ2-7; clone size: -; V gene: TRBV7-8; CDR3 protein: ASAFGRNYEQY
J gene: TRBJ1-5; clone size: once; V gene: TRBV9; CDR3 protein: ASSVGQNQPQH
J gene: TRBJ2-3; clone size: -; V gene: TRBV5-4; CDR3 protein: ASSSPFSEPTSYTQY
J gene: TRBJ2-3; clone size: -; V gene: TRBV7-2; CDR3 protein: ASSLGTGSDTQY
J gene: TRBJ2-1; clone size: -; V gene: TRBV3-1/TRBV3-2; CDR3 protein: ASSQVGTINEQF
J gene: TRBJ2-1; clone size: once; V gene: TRBV30; CDR3 protein: AWRPGLAGVEQF
J gene: TRBJ2-6; clone size: -; V gene: TRBV5-1; CDR3 protein: ASSLAQGDNVLT
J gene: TRBJ1-2; clone size: -; V gene: TRBV7-9; CDR3 protein: ASSSRGGWGYT
J gene: TRBJ1-6; clone size: -; V gene: TRBV27; CDR3 protein: ASNIGADSPLH
J gene: TRBJ1-2; clone size: -; V gene: TRBV5-6; CDR3 protein: ASSFRQGANYGYT
J gene: TRBJ2-3; clone size: -; V gene: TRBV4-2; CDR3 protein: ASSQDPSGGATDTQY
J gene: TRBJ2-7; clone size: once; V gene: TRBV6-5; CDR3 protein: ASSLRGAGEQY
J gene: TRBJ2-7; clone size: -; V gene: TRBV25-1; CDR3 protein: ASTRGSYEQY
J gene: TRBJ1-5; clone size: medium-sized; V gene: TRBV19; CDR3 protein: ASSFGLRGNQPQH
J gene: TRBJ1-1; clone size: -; V gene: TRBV20-1; CDR3 protein: SASPGTGNTEAF
J gene: TRBJ2-2; clone size: -; V gene: TRBV12-3/TRBV12-4; CDR3 protein: ASVTGPGELF
J gene: TRBJ2-1; clone size: -; V gene: TRBV5-4; CDR3 protein: ASSPPREALDEQF
J gene: TRBJ2-1; clone size: -; V gene: TRBV10-3; CDR3 protein: AISEPTSVAAEQF
J gene: TRBJ1-4; clone size: -; V gene: TRBV2; CDR3 protein: ASSIQDRGMTNEKLF
J gene: TRBJ2-7; clone size: -; V gene: TRBV7-6; CDR3 protein: ASSFGTESSYEQY